This is a list of T cell receptor beta chains from one sample in a study of CD8 T cell repertoires and HIV-1 epitope variants. Data came from immunoSEQ multiplex PCR; TCRdb stores just in-frame clones and leaves some out. The table lists some 100,000 clones, roughly 77% of them singletons. What was sequenced was uncultured baseline CD8+ T cells from peripheral blood mononuclear cells (PBMCs). All receptors derive from a male donor with HIV. The CDR3 runs from the conserved cysteine through the conserved F or W. The D gene is left open where the match is weak. Size is omitted from some rows. Given values are once, few, many or a class for expanded clones.

DNA,CDR3,size,length,J,D,V
TGTGCCAGTAGTATGAGGAGGGGACAGGGGGCCATGAACACTGAAGCTTTCTTT,CASSMRRGQGAMNTEAFF,.,18,TRBJ1-1,TRBD1,TRBV19
TGTGCCAGCAGCCCGGGGCTCTCTGGAAACACCATATATTTT,CASSPGLSGNTIYF,.,14,TRBJ1-3,.,TRBV7-9
TGTGCCAGCAGTGGGACAGCCTACGAGCAGTACTTC,CASSGTAYEQYF,.,12,TRBJ2-7,TRBD1,TRBV5-6
TGCAGCGTACGGGCCCACAATCAGCCCCAGCATTTT,CSVRAHNQPQHF,.,12,TRBJ1-5,.,TRBV29-1
TGTGCCTGGTACAGGGACAGGGCGTCCTACAATGAGCAGTTCTTC,CAWYRDRASYNEQFF,.,15,TRBJ2-1,TRBD1,TRBV30
TGCAGCTCTTCCGGGTGGGGGGAGACCCAGTACTTC,CSSSGWGETQYF,.,12,TRBJ2-5,.,TRBV29-1
TGTGCCAGCAGTTTCCAGGGTGTGTCGGCTTACACCTTC,CASSFQGVSAYTF,.,13,TRBJ1-2,.,TRBV28
TGTGCCAGTAGTACCAGGTCAGGGGACTATGGCTACACCTTC,CASSTRSGDYGYTF,.,14,TRBJ1-2,.,TRBV19
TGTGCCAGCAGCTTACAGGGAGGCCAGCCCCAGCATTTT,CASSLQGGQPQHF,.,13,TRBJ1-5,.,TRBV5-6
TGTGCCAGTAGTGATATCTACGAGCAGTACTTC,CASSDIYEQYF,.,11,TRBJ2-7,.,TRBV19
TGTGCCAGCAGTCCCGGACTAGCGAGGGACGAGCAGTACTTC,CASSPGLARDEQYF,.,14,TRBJ2-7,TRBD2,TRBV27
TGTGCCAGCAGTTATGCGGGAGGGTACGAGCAGTACTTC,CASSYAGGYEQYF,.,13,TRBJ2-7,TRBD2,TRBV6-5
TGTGCCAGTAGTATGGAGGTACGACTGAACACTGAAGCTTTCTTT,CASSMEVRLNTEAFF,.,15,TRBJ1-1,.,TRBV19
TGCGCCAGCAGAAAATCGGCTGACACCGGGGAGCTGTTTTTT,CASRKSADTGELFF,.,14,TRBJ2-2,.,TRBV5-1
TGCGCCAGCAGCTTCCAAGAGACCCAGTACTTC,CASSFQETQYF,few,11,TRBJ2-5,.,TRBV5-1
TGTGCCAGCAGCCCCCGCGGGATGAACACTGAAGCTTTCTTT,CASSPRGMNTEAFF,.,14,TRBJ1-1,.,TRBV9
TGTGCCAGCAGGGTTGGCACAGGGGGCAGAAACACCGGGGAGCTGTTTTTT,CASRVGTGGRNTGELFF,.,17,TRBJ2-2,TRBD1,TRBV2
TGTGCCAGCAGTTTACACTTGGTTCCCACCTACGAGCAGTACTTC,CASSLHLVPTYEQYF,.,15,TRBJ2-7,.,TRBV28
TGCAGCGCAAAACAGGGGGCTGAAACCCAGTACTTC,CSAKQGAETQYF,.,12,TRBJ2-5,TRBD1,TRBV29-1
TGTGCCAGCAACAGACAGATAACTAACTATGGCTACACCTTC,CASNRQITNYGYTF,.,14,TRBJ1-2,.,TRBV7-2
TGTGCGACCAGGGCCGTAGGGCCCTTGAACACTGAAGCTTTCTTT,CATRAVGPLNTEAFF,.,15,TRBJ1-1,.,TRBV2
TGTGCCAGCACACCGACAGGTTACAATGAGCAGTTCTTC,CASTPTGYNEQFF,.,13,TRBJ2-1,.,TRBV7-9
TGCGCCAGCAGCTTGGGCCTAGCGGTAAACGGGCAGTACTTC,CASSLGLAVNGQYF,.,14,TRBJ2-7,TRBD2,TRBV5-1
TGTGCCAGCAGCCGAAAAAACATTCAGTACTTC,CASSRKNIQYF,few,11,TRBJ2-4,.,TRBV7-2
TGTGCCAGCAGCTTGGGGACTACAAAGAGCTCTGGAAACACCATATATTTT,CASSLGTTKSSGNTIYF,.,17,TRBJ1-3,.,TRBV5-6
TGTGCCAGCAGCTTGGATGGGCACGAGCAGTACTTC,CASSLDGHEQYF,.,12,TRBJ2-7,.,TRBV5-6
TGCGCCAGCAATGGAGGGCATACCGGGGAGCTGTTTTTT,CASNGGHTGELFF,once,13,TRBJ2-2,.,TRBV5-1
TGTGCCAGCAGCTTAGGAACAGTGCCCCCCTACAATGAGCAGTTCTTC,CASSLGTVPPYNEQFF,.,16,TRBJ2-1,.,TRBV7-8
TGTGCCAGTAGTATAAACCGGGACAGGTGGGGGGGCTACAATGAGCAGTTCTTC,CASSINRDRWGGYNEQFF,.,18,TRBJ2-1,.,TRBV19
TGCAGCGTTGTAGACAGGGCTGGTGAAAAACTGTTTTTT,CSVVDRAGEKLFF,.,13,TRBJ1-4,TRBD1,TRBV29-1
TGTGCCAGCAGCAAAGGCCCCGCTGGGAATACGCAGTATTTT,CASSKGPAGNTQYF,few,14,TRBJ2-3,.,TRBV21-1
TGTGCCACCAGCAGAACCGGTCAGACGAACACTGAAGCTTTCTTT,CATSRTGQTNTEAFF,.,15,TRBJ1-1,.,TRBV15
TGTGCCAGTTCGCCTTGGGAGTCCAATGAGCAGTTCTTC,CASSPWESNEQFF,few,13,TRBJ2-1,.,TRBV19
TGCGCCAGCAGTGACGGGACAGGGAGTAATCAGCCCCAGCATTTT,CASSDGTGSNQPQHF,.,15,TRBJ1-5,TRBD1,TRBV10-2
TGTGCCAGCAGCTTATTCGCGACTTCGGGCTATGGCTACACCTTC,CASSLFATSGYGYTF,.,15,TRBJ1-2,.,TRBV11-2
TGTGCCAGCAGCGTAGGGAGCGGGGGAGAGACCCAGTACTTC,CASSVGSGGETQYF,.,14,TRBJ2-5,TRBD2,TRBV9
TGTGCCAGCAGTTCCCCCGGGACAGCGAACCACGAGCAGTACTTC,CASSSPGTANHEQYF,.,15,TRBJ2-7,TRBD1,TRBV28
TGTGCCAGCAGTGAAACGGAGACCCAGTACTTC,CASSETETQYF,.,11,TRBJ2-5,.,TRBV6-1
TGTGCCAGCAGTCACTTTGGCCTAGCGGGAGTCGGACAAGAGACCCAGTACTTC,CASSHFGLAGVGQETQYF,.,18,TRBJ2-5,TRBD2,TRBV28
TGTGCCAGCAGCCCCCGACAGGGAGGTGAGACCCAGTACTTC,CASSPRQGGETQYF,.,14,TRBJ2-5,.,TRBV5-4
TGTGCCAGCAGCGTTGACCAGCCCAGCTACAATGAGCAGTTCTTC,CASSVDQPSYNEQFF,.,15,TRBJ2-1,.,TRBV9
TGTGCCAGCAGTTTGCTCAGCACAGATACGCAGTATTTT,CASSLLSTDTQYF,.,13,TRBJ2-3,.,TRBV28
TGTGCCAGCAGCTTAGGAGGGCAGGGGGCGAACATTCAGTACTTC,CASSLGGQGANIQYF,.,15,TRBJ2-4,TRBD1,TRBV7-2
TGTGCCAGCAGTTTCCGGGGAATGAACACTGAAGCTTTCTTT,CASSFRGMNTEAFF,.,14,TRBJ1-1,.,TRBV27
TGTGCCAGCAGGGAACTAGCGGGGAGTAGCACCGGGGAGCTGTTTTTT,CASRELAGSSTGELFF,once,16,TRBJ2-2,TRBD2,TRBV6-1
TGTGCCAGCAGTGATCGGGGGGCGACGACCCAGTACTTC,CASSDRGATTQYF,.,13,TRBJ2-5,.,TRBV25-1
TGTGCCAGCTCACCAGAAAGCGACTATGGCTACACCTTC,CASSPESDYGYTF,.,13,TRBJ1-2,.,TRBV18
TGTGCCAGCAGCTTAGGCAGGGGCGGCCAAGAGACCCAGTACTTC,CASSLGRGGQETQYF,once,15,TRBJ2-5,.,TRBV7-6
TGTGCCAGCTCACCGGACAGGGGGCACTACAATGAGCAGTTCTTC,CASSPDRGHYNEQFF,.,15,TRBJ2-1,TRBD1,TRBV18
TGTGCCAGCAGTGAATCAATTAGCGGGATAAAGGAGACCCAGTACTTC,CASSESISGIKETQYF,.,16,TRBJ2-5,TRBD2,TRBV6-1
TGTGCCAGCAAGCAATCGACAGGGGGCGATCAGCCCCAGCATTTT,CASKQSTGGDQPQHF,few,15,TRBJ1-5,TRBD1,TRBV6-1